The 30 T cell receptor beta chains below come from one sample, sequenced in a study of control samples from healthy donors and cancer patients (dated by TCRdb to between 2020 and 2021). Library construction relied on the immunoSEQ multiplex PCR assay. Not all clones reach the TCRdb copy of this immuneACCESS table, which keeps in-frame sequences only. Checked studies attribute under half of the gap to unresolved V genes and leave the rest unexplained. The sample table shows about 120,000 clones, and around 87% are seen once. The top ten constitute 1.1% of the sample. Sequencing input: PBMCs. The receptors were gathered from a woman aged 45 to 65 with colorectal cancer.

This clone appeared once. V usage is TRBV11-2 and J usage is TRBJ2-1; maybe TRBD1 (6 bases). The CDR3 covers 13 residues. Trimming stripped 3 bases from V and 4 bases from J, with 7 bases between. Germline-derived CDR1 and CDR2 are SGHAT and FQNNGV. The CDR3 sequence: CASSLTGYNEQFF. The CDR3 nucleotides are TGTGCCAGCAGCTTGACAGGATACAATGAGCAGTTCTTC.

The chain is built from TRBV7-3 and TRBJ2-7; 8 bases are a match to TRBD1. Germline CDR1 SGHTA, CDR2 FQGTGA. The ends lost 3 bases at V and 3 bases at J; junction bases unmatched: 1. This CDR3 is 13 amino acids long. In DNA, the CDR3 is TGTGCCAGCAGCTTCGACAGGGGCTACGAGCAGTACTTC. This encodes CASSFDRGYEQYF.

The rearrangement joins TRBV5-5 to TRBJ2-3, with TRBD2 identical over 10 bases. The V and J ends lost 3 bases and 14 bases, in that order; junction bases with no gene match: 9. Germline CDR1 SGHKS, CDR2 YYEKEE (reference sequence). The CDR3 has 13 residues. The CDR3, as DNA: TGTGCCAGCAGCTCCCTAACTAGCGGGGACCGGTATTTT. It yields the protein CASSSLTSGDRYF.

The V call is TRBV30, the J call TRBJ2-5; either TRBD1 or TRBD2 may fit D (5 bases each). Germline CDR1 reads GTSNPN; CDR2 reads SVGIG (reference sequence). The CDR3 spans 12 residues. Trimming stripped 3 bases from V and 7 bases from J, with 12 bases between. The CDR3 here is CAWSPRDATQYF. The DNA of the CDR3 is TGTGCCTGGAGCCCCAGGGACGCGACCCAGTACTTC.

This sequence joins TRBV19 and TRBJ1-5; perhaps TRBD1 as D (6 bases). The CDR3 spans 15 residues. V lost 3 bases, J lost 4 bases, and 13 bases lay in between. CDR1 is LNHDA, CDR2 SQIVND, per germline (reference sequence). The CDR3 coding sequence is TGTGCCAGTAGTATCGCAGGGGCCTCTAATCAGCCCCAGCATTTT. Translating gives CASSIAGASNQPQHF.

The CDR3 sequence: CASSPLTQVNSPLHF. DNA of the CDR3: TGTGCCAGCTCACCACTCACCCAGGTCAATTCACCCCTCCACTTT. This chain links TRBV18 with TRBJ1-6; D uncertain. The CDR3 is made up of 15 amino acids. Trimming took off 1 base at V and 7 bases at J, with 11 bases between the two ends. CDR1 KGHSH and CDR2 LQKENI come from the germline V gene.

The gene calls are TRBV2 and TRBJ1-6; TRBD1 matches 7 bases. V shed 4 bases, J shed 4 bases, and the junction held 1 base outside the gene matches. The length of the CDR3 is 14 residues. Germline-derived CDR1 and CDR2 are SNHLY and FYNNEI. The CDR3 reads CASSGTGYNSPLHF. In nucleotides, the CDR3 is TGTGCCAGCAGTGGGACAGGTTATAATTCACCCCTCCACTTT.

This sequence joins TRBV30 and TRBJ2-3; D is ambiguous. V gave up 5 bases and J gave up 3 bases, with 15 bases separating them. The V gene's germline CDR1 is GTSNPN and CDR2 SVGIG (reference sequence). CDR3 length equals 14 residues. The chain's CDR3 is CAWLPRAETDTQYF. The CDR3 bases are TGTGCCTGGCTACCGAGAGCCGAGACAGATACGCAGTATTTT.

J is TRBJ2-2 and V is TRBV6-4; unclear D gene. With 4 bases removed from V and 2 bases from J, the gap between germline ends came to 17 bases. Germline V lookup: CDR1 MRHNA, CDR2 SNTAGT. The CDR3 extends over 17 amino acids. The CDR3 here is CASSARPAGLNTGELFF. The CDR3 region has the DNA TGTGCCAGCAGTGCTCGACCCGCCGGCTTAAACACCGGGGAGCTGTTTTTT.

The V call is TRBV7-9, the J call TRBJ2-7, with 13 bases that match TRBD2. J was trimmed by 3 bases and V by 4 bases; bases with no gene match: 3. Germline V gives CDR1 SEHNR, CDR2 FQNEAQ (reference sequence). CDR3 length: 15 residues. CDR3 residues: CASSSGLAGDYEQYF. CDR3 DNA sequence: TGTGCCAGCAGCTCCGGACTAGCGGGAGACTACGAGCAGTACTTC. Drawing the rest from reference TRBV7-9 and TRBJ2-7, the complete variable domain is DTGVSQNPRHKITKRGQNVTFRCDPISEHNRLYWYRQTLGQGPEFLTYFQNEAQLEKSRLLSDRFSAERPKGSFSTLEIQRTEQGDSAMYLCASSSGLAGDYEQYFGPGTRLTVT.

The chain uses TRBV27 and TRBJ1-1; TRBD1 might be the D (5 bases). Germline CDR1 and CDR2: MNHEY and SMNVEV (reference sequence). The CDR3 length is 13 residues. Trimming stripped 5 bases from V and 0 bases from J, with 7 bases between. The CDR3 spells CASSATVNTEAFF. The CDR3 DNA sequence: TGTGCCAGCAGTGCGACAGTGAACACTGAAGCTTTCTTT.

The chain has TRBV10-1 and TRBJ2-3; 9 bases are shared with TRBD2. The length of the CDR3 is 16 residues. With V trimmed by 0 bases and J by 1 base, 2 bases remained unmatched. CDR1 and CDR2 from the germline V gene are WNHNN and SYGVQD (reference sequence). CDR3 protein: CASSESPSGGTDTQYF. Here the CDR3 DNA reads TGCGCCAGCAGTGAGTCTCCTAGCGGGGGCACAGATACGCAGTATTTT.

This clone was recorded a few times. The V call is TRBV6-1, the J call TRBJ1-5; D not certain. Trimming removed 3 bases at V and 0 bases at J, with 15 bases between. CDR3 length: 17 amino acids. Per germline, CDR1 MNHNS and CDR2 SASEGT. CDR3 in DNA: TGTGCCAGCAGTGACAGATTCCTACTCTATAGCAATCAGCCCCAGCATTTT. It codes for CASSDRFLLYSNQPQHF.

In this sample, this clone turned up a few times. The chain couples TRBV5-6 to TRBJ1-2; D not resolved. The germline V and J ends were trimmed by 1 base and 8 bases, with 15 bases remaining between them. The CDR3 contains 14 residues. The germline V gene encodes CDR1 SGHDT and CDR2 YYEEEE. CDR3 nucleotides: TGTGCCAGCAGCTTGCGGACTTCCTACGGCGGCTACACCTTC. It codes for CASSLRTSYGGYTF.

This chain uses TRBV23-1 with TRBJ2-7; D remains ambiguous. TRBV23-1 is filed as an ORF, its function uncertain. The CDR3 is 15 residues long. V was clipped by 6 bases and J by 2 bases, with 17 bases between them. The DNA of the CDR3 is TGCGCCAGCAGACCCAGTCGCACTTCAGCCTACGAGCAGTACTTC. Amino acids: CASRPSRTSAYEQYF.

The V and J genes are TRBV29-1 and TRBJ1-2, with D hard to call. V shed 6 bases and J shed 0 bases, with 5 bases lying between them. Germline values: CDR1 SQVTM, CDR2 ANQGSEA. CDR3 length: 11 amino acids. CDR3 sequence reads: CSVYANYGYTF. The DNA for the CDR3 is TGCAGCGTATACGCTAACTATGGCTACACCTTC. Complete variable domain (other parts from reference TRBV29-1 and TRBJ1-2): SAVISQKPSRDICQRGTSLTIQCQVDSQVTMMFWYRQQPGQSLTLIATANQGSEATYESGFVIDKFPISRPNLTFSTLTVSNMSPEDSSIYLCSVYANYGYTFGSGTRLTVV.

The CDR3: CATSSKETQYF. CDR3 sequence (DNA): TGTGCCACCAGCAGCAAAGAGACCCAGTACTTC. J is TRBJ2-5 and V is TRBV15; no clear D. V lost 3 bases and J lost 3, with 2 bases in between. CDR3 length: 11 residues. Germline loops: CDR1 LNHNV, CDR2 YYDKDF (reference sequence).

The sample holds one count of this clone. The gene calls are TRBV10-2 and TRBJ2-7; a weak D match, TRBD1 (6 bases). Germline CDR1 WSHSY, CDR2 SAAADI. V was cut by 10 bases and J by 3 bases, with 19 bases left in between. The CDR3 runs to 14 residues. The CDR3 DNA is TGCGCCACCTCCATGGGGACAACCAACTACGAGCAGTACTTC. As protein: CATSMGTTNYEQYF.

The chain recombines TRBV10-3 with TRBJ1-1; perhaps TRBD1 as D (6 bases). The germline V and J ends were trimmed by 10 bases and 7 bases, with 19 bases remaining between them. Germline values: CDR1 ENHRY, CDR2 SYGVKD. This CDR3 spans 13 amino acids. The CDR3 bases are TGTGCCACCAGGGTAGGGGGGGCAAGTGAAGCTTTCTTT. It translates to CATRVGGASEAFF.

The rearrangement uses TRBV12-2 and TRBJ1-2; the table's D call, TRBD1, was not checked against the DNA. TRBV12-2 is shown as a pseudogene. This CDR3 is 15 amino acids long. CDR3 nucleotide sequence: TGTGCAAGTCGCTTAGTGTTCGGGACAGGGGATGGCTACACCTTC. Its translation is CASRLVFGTGDGYTF.

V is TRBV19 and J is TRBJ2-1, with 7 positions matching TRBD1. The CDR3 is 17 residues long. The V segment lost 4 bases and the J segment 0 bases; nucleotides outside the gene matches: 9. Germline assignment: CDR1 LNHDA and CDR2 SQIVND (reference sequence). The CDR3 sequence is CASSTPTGWGSYNEQFF. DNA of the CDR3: TGTGCCAGTAGTACTCCGACAGGGTGGGGCTCCTACAATGAGCAGTTCTTC.

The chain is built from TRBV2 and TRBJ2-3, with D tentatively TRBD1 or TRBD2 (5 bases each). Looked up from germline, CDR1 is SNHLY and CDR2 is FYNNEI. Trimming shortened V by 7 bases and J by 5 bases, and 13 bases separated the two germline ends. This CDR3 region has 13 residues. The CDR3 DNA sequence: TGTGCCAGCACCCCACTGGGGGTAGATACGCAGTATTTT. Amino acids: CASTPLGVDTQYF.

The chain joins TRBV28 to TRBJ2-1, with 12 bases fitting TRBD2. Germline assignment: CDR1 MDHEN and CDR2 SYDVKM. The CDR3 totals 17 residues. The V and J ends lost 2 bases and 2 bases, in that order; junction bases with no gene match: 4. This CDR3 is CASSLPGTSGPYNEQFF. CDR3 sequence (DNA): TGTGCCAGCAGTTTACCCGGGACTAGCGGGCCCTACAATGAGCAGTTCTTC. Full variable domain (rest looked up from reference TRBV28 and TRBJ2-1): DVKVTQSSRYLVKRTGEKVFLECVQDMDHENMFWYRQDPGLGLRLIYFSYDVKMKEKGDIPEGYSVSREKKERFSLILESASTNQTSMYLCASSLPGTSGPYNEQFFGPGTRLTVL.

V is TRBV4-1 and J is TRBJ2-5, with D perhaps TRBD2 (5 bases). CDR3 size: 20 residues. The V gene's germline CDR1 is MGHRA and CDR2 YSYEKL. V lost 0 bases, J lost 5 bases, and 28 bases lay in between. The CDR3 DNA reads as TGCGCCAGCAGCCAAGAAAGAGAGGCGGCGGCGGGCCCAACCCGGGAGACCCAGTACTTC. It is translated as CASSQEREAAAGPTRETQYF.

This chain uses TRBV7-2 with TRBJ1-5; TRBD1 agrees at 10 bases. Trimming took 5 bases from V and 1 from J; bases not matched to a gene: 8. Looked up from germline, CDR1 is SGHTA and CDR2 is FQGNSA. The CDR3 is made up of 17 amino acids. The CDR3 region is CASSLGGGQGSNQPQHF. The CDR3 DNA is TGTGCCAGCAGCCTTGGGGGGGGACAGGGGAGCAATCAGCCCCAGCATTTT.

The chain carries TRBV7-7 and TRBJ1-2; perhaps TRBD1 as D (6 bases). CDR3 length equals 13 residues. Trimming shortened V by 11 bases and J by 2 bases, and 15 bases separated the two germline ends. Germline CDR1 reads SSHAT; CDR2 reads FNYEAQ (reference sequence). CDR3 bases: TGTGCCTTCTACAGGGATGAAAACTATGGCTACACCTTC. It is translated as CAFYRDENYGYTF.

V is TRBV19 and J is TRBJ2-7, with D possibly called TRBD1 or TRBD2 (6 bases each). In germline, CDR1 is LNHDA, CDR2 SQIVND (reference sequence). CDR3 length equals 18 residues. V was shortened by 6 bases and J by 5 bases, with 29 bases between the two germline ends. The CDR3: CASSRARGTGALRHEQYF. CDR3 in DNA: TGTGCCAGTAGCCGGGCGAGGGGGACGGGGGCCTTGCGGCACGAGCAGTACTTC. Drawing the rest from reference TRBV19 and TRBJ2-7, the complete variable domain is DGGITQSPKYLFRKEGQNVTLSCEQNLNHDAMYWYRQDPGQGLRLIYYSQIVNDFQKGDIAEGYSVSREKKESFPLTVTSAQKNPTAFYLCASSRARGTGALRHEQYFGPGTRLTVT.

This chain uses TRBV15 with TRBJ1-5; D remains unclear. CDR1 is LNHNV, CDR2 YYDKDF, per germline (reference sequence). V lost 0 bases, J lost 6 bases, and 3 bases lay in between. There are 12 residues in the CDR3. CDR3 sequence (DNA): TGTGCCACCAGCAGAGATACTCAGCCCCAGCATTTT. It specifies CATSRDTQPQHF.

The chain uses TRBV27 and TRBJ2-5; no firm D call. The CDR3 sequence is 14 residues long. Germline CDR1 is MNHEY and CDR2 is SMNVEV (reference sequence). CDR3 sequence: CTAGSARYQETQYF. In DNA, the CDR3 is TGTACGGCAGGTTCCGCTCGATATCAAGAGACCCAGTACTTC.

The CDR3 protein is CASSLSWTDYQETQYF. DNA of the CDR3: TGTGCCAGCAGTTTATCATGGACAGATTACCAAGAGACCCAGTACTTC. The V call is TRBV27, the J call TRBJ2-5, with D tentatively TRBD1 (6 bases). Deletions cut 0 bases from V and 0 bases from J, with 11 bases between. This CDR3 has 16 residues. Germline V gene lookup returns CDR1 MNHEY and CDR2 SMNVEV (reference sequence).